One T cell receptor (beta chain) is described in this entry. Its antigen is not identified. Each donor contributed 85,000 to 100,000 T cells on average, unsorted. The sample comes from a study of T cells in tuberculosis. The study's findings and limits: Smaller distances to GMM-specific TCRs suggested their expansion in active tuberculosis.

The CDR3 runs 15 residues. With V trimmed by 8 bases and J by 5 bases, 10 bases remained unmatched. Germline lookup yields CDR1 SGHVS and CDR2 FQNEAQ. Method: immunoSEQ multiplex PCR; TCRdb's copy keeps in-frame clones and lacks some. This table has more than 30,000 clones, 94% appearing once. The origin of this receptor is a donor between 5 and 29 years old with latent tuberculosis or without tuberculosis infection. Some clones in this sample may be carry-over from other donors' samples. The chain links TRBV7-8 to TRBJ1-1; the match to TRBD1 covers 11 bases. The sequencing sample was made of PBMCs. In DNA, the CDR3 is TGTGCCAGCCGGTCCCTAGGGACAGGGGGAACTGAAGCTTTCTTT. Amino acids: CASRSLGTGGTEAFF.